The 23 T cell receptor beta chains in this list originate from one sample, sequenced in a study of T cell repertoires in ileal Crohn's disease (dated by TCRdb to about 2019). Libraries were built with the immunoSEQ multiplex PCR assay. Held by TCRdb, this immuneACCESS table contains in-frame sequences only and omits some clones. Under half of the omission traces to an unresolved V gene where checked; the cause of the rest is unknown. In all, the sample holds about 8,200 clones, and roughly 95% of those were seen once. Roughly 0.2% of the sample goes to the ten largest clones. Material for sequencing was ileal tissue. These receptors all stem from an adult with Crohn's disease.

The chain joins TRBV7-2 to TRBJ2-5; 8 bases are a match to TRBD1. The ends lost 5 bases at V and 1 base at J; junction bases unmatched: 12. Per the germline V gene, CDR1 is SGHTA and CDR2 is FQGNSA. The CDR3 is made up of 17 amino acids. CDR3 nucleotide sequence: TGTGCCAGCAGCCCGGACAGGGCCGATATTAGCCAAGAGACCCAGTACTTC. Protein sequence: CASSPDRADISQETQYF.

The chain links TRBV19 to TRBJ2-7; 11 nucleotides agree with TRBD2. This CDR3 has 16 amino acids. The V segment lost 5 bases and the J segment 2 bases; nucleotides outside the gene matches: 8. Germline V gene sequence: CDR1 LNHDA, CDR2 SQIVND (reference sequence). This CDR3 is CASSVDLAGGAYEQYF. For the CDR3, the DNA is TGTGCCAGTAGTGTGGATTTAGCGGGGGGGGCCTACGAGCAGTACTTC.

The chain has TRBV7-2 and TRBJ2-1; 8 positions match TRBD1. Germline assignment: CDR1 SGHTA and CDR2 FQGNSA. This CDR3 has 15 amino acids. V shed 6 bases, J shed 5 bases, and the junction held 9 bases outside the gene matches. CDR3 region: CASSGLGQANNEQFF. The CDR3 nucleotides read TGTGCCAGCAGTGGCCTGGGACAGGCTAACAATGAGCAGTTCTTC.

The chain has TRBV7-2 and TRBJ2-5, with no clear D. CDR1 is SGHTA, CDR2 FQGNSA, per germline. Trimming removed 3 bases at V and 0 bases at J, with 11 bases between. This CDR3 is 15 amino acids long. The DNA for the CDR3 is TGTGCCAGCAGCTTTCTGAGGTCACACCAAGAGACCCAGTACTTC. Translation gives CASSFLRSHQETQYF.

This chain links TRBV28 with TRBJ2-7; D is unclear. The CDR3 has 15 residues. V lost 5 bases and J lost 0, with 14 bases in between. CDR1 and CDR2 (germline): MDHEN, SYDVKM. CDR3 in DNA: TGTGCCAGCAGTCCCTCGGCTAGAAGCTCCTACGAGCAGTACGTC. This sequence encodes CASSPSARSSYEQYV.

V is TRBV28 and J is TRBJ2-1; TRBD2 matches at 9 bases. The V and J ends lost 5 bases and 7 bases, in that order; junction bases with no gene match: 6. CDR1 MDHEN and CDR2 SYDVKM come from the germline V gene. This CDR3 is built from 14 residues. CDR3 residues: CASSSSGGKNEQFF. The DNA of the CDR3 is TGTGCCAGCAGTAGCAGCGGGGGGAAGAATGAGCAGTTCTTC.

The V call is TRBV4-2, the J call TRBJ2-7; TRBD1 matches 7 bases. The trim removed 4 bases at V and 6 bases at J, leaving 6 bases unmatched. Germline V lookup: CDR1 LGHNA, CDR2 YNFKEQ. The CDR3 is 13 residues long. The CDR3 is CASSLRTGSEQYF. The CDR3 DNA sequence: TGTGCCAGCAGCCTCAGGACAGGCTCCGAGCAGTACTTC.

The chain has TRBV27 and TRBJ1-2, with TRBD1 matching 8 bases. The CDR3 is 14 amino acids. Germline V gene lookup returns CDR1 MNHEY and CDR2 SMNVEV (reference sequence). Germline trimming cut 6 bases from V and 6 bases from J; bases unmatched to any gene: 9. CDR3 bases: TGTGCCAGCAGCACGGGGGGACAGGCTCATGGCTACACCTTC. Residues: CASSTGGQAHGYTF.

The chain links TRBV11-2 to TRBJ2-3, with 8 bases fitting TRBD1. The trim removed 3 bases at V and 4 bases at J, leaving 6 bases unmatched. The CDR3 covers 15 residues. CDR1 and CDR2 (germline): SGHAT, FQNNGV. The CDR3 DNA reads as TGTGCCAGCAGCTTCCAGGGGGCGGTGGCAGATACGCAGTATTTT. This codes for CASSFQGAVADTQYF.

The V call is TRBV7-7, the J call TRBJ2-6, with 7 positions matching TRBD1. V was clipped by 5 bases and J by 2 bases; unmatched bases: 0. The CDR3 has 14 residues. Germline CDR1 and CDR2: SSHAT and FNYEAQ (reference sequence). CDR3 nucleotides: TGTGCCAGCAGCCAGGGGGCTGGGGCCAACGTCCTGACTTTC. Amino acid sequence: CASSQGAGANVLTF. Looking up the rest from reference TRBV7-7 and TRBJ2-6 gives the full variable domain: GAGVSQSPRYKVTKRGQDVTLRCDPISSHATLYWYQQALGQGPEFLTYFNYEAQPDKSGLPSDRFSAERPEGSISTLTIQRTEQRDSAMYRCASSQGAGANVLTFGAGSRLTVL.

This chain connects TRBV6-4 to TRBJ1-3; no reliable D call. Trimming removed 3 bases from V and 10 bases from J, with 19 bases in between. This CDR3 is 15 amino acids long. Germline CDR1 MRHNA, CDR2 SNTAGT. The CDR3 is CASSELLVVRGTIYF. The CDR3 nucleotides read TGTGCCAGCAGTGAGCTCCTGGTCGTACGGGGAACCATATATTTT.

The chain uses TRBV29-1 and TRBJ2-3; D is ambiguous. The CDR3 runs 13 residues. Germline assignment: CDR1 SQVTM and CDR2 ANQGSEA. V lost 6 bases, J lost 0 bases, and 10 bases lay in between. CDR3 sequence reads: CSVPHRSTDTQYF. The CDR3, as DNA: TGCAGCGTCCCACACCGAAGCACAGATACGCAGTATTTT.

The gene calls are TRBV5-4 and TRBJ2-7; 8 bases line up with TRBD2. Germline V gives CDR1 SGHNT, CDR2 YYREEE (reference sequence). V was clipped by 3 bases and J by 3 bases; unmatched bases: 11. The CDR3 covers 16 residues. The CDR3 DNA sequence: TGTGCCAGCAGCTCACAAGATGCGGGGGGACTCTACGAGCAGTACGTC. Translated: CASSSQDAGGLYEQYV.

This clone was found once. The rearrangement links TRBV7-6 to TRBJ2-7, with 7 positions matching TRBD1. There are 15 residues in the CDR3. The V and J ends lost 5 bases and 6 bases, in that order; junction bases with no gene match: 13. Germline CDR1 and CDR2: SGHVS and FNYEAQ. CDR3 in amino acids: CASSEMTGTKSEQYF. In DNA form, the CDR3 reads TGTGCCAGCAGCGAGATGACAGGGACGAAATCCGAGCAGTACTTC.

The chain has TRBV7-9 and TRBJ1-3; TRBD1 matches at 9 bases. The CDR3 spans 17 residues. Trimming at V came to 3 bases and at J to 0 bases, leaving 6 bases not matched to a gene. Germline values: CDR1 SEHNR, CDR2 FQNEAQ (reference sequence). As DNA, the CDR3 is TGTGCCAGCAGCTTTCGGACAGGGGCCTCCTCTGGAAACACCATATATTTT. Translating it yields CASSFRTGASSGNTIYF.

This clone occurred once. The V and J genes are TRBV30 and TRBJ2-5; 7 nucleotides match TRBD2. The CDR3 length is 16 residues. The ends lost 0 bases at V and 2 bases at J; junction bases unmatched: 9. Germline assignment: CDR1 GTSNPN and CDR2 SVGIG (reference sequence). As DNA, the CDR3 is TGTGCCTGGAGTGTACGGGGAGGGTTCGGGCAAGAGACCCAGTACTTC. This encodes CAWSVRGGFGQETQYF.

This sequence joins TRBV11-2 and TRBJ2-3; the D gene is possibly TRBD2 (5 bases). CDR1 is SGHAT and CDR2 is FQNNGV in the germline V gene. Trimming removed 3 bases from V and 3 bases from J, with 13 bases in between. The CDR3 length is 15 residues. CDR3 in amino acids: CASSFGVERTDTQYF. The CDR3 region has the DNA TGTGCCAGCAGCTTCGGGGTCGAGAGGACAGATACGCAGTATTTT.

The genes are TRBV19 and TRBJ2-2; D is unclear. CDR3 length equals 17 residues. The ends were cut back, 1 base at V and 7 bases at J, with 19 bases in the middle. Germline values: CDR1 LNHDA, CDR2 SQIVND (reference sequence). The CDR3 here is CASSIGGGRPVSGELFF. In nucleotides, the CDR3 is TGTGCCAGTAGTATAGGTGGCGGAAGGCCCGTGAGCGGGGAGCTGTTTTTT.

This chain uses TRBV7-3 with TRBJ1-5, with a tentative D call TRBD1 (5 bases). Trimming took 5 bases from V and 9 from J, leaving 14 bases between them. Germline V gene sequence: CDR1 SGHTA, CDR2 FQGTGA. The CDR3 extends over 13 amino acids. The DNA of the CDR3 is TGTGCCAGCAGCCAGACAGTCGGTTTGCCCCAGCATTTT. Protein product: CASSQTVGLPQHF.

The chain is built from TRBV25-1 and TRBJ1-4; tentative D call: TRBD1 (6 bases). This CDR3 has 15 residues. V lost 3 bases and J lost 1, with 9 bases in between. The germline gives CDR1 MGHDK, CDR2 SYGVNS. CDR3 amino acids: CASSDPRGTNEKLFF. The DNA of the CDR3 is TGTGCCAGCAGTGACCCCAGGGGAACTAATGAAAAACTGTTTTTT.

The CDR3 DNA reads TGTGCCAGCAGCGTATATGGCCAGGGAAATGAAAAACTGTTTTTT. It specifies CASSVYGQGNEKLFF. This chain connects TRBV9 to TRBJ1-4; possible D gene TRBD1, 5 bases. Germline CDR1 and CDR2: SGDLS and YYNGEE. Trimming cost V 1 base and J 5 bases, with 12 bases left between them. The CDR3 sequence is 15 residues long.

The CDR3 DNA follows: TGCAGCGGAGGAGAGAGCACAGATACGCAGTATTTT. It is translated as CSGGESTDTQYF. This chain uses TRBV29-1 with TRBJ2-3; D remains unclear. The CDR3 is 12 residues long. CDR1 is SQVTM, CDR2 ANQGSEA, per germline. Trimming removed 7 bases at V and 0 bases at J, with 8 bases between.

The chain combines TRBV29-1 with TRBJ1-2, with 8 nucleotides matching TRBD1. The trim removed 6 bases at V and 2 bases at J, leaving 11 bases unmatched. CDR3 size: 15 residues. CDR1 and CDR2 from the germline V gene are SQVTM and ANQGSEA. Written as DNA, the CDR3 is TGCAGCGTCCAATATCCGGGACAGGCCAACTATGGCTACACCTTC. Protein sequence: CSVQYPGQANYGYTF.